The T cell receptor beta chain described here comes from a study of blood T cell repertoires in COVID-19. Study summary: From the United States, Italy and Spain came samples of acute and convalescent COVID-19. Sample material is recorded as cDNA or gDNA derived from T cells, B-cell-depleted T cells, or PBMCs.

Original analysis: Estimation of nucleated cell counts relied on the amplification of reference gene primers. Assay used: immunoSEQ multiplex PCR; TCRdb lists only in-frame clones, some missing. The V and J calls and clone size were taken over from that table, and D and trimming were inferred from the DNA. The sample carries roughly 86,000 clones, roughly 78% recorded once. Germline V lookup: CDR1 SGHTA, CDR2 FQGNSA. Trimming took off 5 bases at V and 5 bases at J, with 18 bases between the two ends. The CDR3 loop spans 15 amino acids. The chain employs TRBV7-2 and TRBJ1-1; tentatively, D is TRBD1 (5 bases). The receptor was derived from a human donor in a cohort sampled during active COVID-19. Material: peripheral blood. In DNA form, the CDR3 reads TGTGCCAGCAGCGGGGGTGGCGGGGTCAAAACTGAAGCTTTCTTT. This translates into CASSGGGGVKTEAFF.